This TCR beta chain was observed in a study of blood T cells in healthy people across ages. This clonotype has more than one count but fewer than ten. Sample-barcoded 5' priming and a J-beta primer mix drove a second PCR of roughly 6 to 12 cycles. TCRdb re-analysed the 5' RACE reads in MiXCR, keeping a single row per CDR3 protein. The sample contains 790,000 or so distinct CDR3 sequences, roughly three fifths of which appear only once. From germline, CDR1 is LNHNV and CDR2 YYDKDF (reference sequence). CDR3 length: 14 residues. V was clipped by 0 bases and J by 3 bases, with 8 bases between them. The source of this sequence is a man aged 35 to 55 in good health. Sequencing input: blood. V is TRBV15 and J is TRBJ1-2; no clear D. CDR3 sequence reads: CATSRDLQDYGYTF. CDR3 in DNA: TGTGCCACCAGCAGAGATCTTCAGGACTATGGCTACACCTTC.